Listed below are T cell receptor beta chains from one sample, sequenced in a study of radiotherapy plus CTLA-4 blockade in lung cancer. Clones were read by immunoSEQ multiplex PCR, and TCRdb kept only the in-frame ones, dropping some. The repertoire has more than 90,000 clones, about 90% of them found once; the top ten carry more than 4.5%. Material: peripheral blood, obtained from a patient treated with radiotherapy plus ipilimumab. All receptors come from a human donor with non-small cell lung cancer that progressed on radiotherapy plus ipilimumab. The CDR3 runs from the conserved cysteine through the conserved F or W. D genes are given only for firm matches. A clone size is listed for some rows: how often the clone was seen (once, few, many), or a class if it is expanded.

v_call	clone_size	d_call	j_call	cdr3_nt	cdr3_aa
TRBV2	.	.	TRBJ2-7	TGTGCCAGCAATCCAGCAGGGAGCGGTAACGAGCAGTACTTC	CASNPAGSGNEQYF
TRBV2	.	.	TRBJ2-7	TGTGCCAGCCTCCAAGGGACGGTCCTTTCCTACGAGCAGTACTTC	CASLQGTVLSYEQYF
TRBV30	.	.	TRBJ1-1	TGTGCCTGGGTCCTCGGGGGCTACACTGAAGCTTTCTTT	CAWVLGGYTEAFF
TRBV7-9	.	TRBD1	TRBJ1-1	TGTGCCAGCAGCTTAGCCGGGACAGGGGGCATCGGGGCTTTCTTT	CASSLAGTGGIGAFF
TRBV5-6	.	TRBD1	TRBJ1-6	TGTGCCAGCAACTCTGGACAGGAATATAATTCACCCCTCCACTTT	CASNSGQEYNSPLHF
TRBV2	.	TRBD1	TRBJ1-1	TGTGCCACCCGACAGGGATACACTGAAGCTTTCTTT	CATRQGYTEAFF
TRBV5-1	once	.	TRBJ1-4	TGCGCCAGCAGCTTGGGGCTTAATGAAAAACTGTTTTTT	CASSLGLNEKLFF
TRBV6-1	once	.	TRBJ1-2	TGTGCCAGCAGTGCCCAAAGGACAGCGGGGGGCTACACCTTC	CASSAQRTAGGYTF
TRBV5-4	.	TRBD2	TRBJ2-5	TGTGCCAGCAGGGTTGGGGCGGGAGTGGTTGAGACCCAGTACTTC	CASRVGAGVVETQYF
TRBV5-1	few	TRBD2	TRBJ2-2	TGCGCCAGCAGCTTGGATAGCGGGAGCCCGGGGGAGCTGTTTTTT	CASSLDSGSPGELFF
TRBV7-9	once	TRBD1	TRBJ2-5	TGTGCCAGCAGCCCCGGGGACAGGGACCAAGAGACCCAGTACTTC	CASSPGDRDQETQYF
TRBV19	few	.	TRBJ1-2	TGTGCCAGTAGTATTGACACAGCCTATGGCTACACCTTC	CASSIDTAYGYTF
TRBV9	.	TRBD2	TRBJ2-3	TGTGCCAGCAGCTGGACTAGCGCAGATACGCAGTATTTT	CASSWTSADTQYF
TRBV28	.	.	TRBJ1-1	TGTGCCGGCCGGGACACCGAGAACACTGAAGCTTTCTTT	CAGRDTENTEAFF
TRBV5-1	.	.	TRBJ1-2	TGCGCCAGCAGCCTTTATGGGGACACCTATGGCTACACCTTC	CASSLYGDTYGYTF
TRBV11-3	once	TRBD2	TRBJ2-7	TGTGCCAGCAGGCCTGGGACTAGCGACGAGCAGTACTTC	CASRPGTSDEQYF
TRBV6-6	.	TRBD1	TRBJ1-5	TGTGCCAGCAGGGGGGCCGGGACAGGGTCGCGCCAGCCCCAGCATTTT	CASRGAGTGSRQPQHF
TRBV7-8	.	TRBD2	TRBJ2-1	TGTGCCAGCAGTCACCGACTAGCGGACAATGAGCAGTTCTTC	CASSHRLADNEQFF
TRBV19	.	TRBD1	TRBJ1-5	TGTGCCAGTAGTATACGAGAGGACAGGGTCGGAGGTCAGCCCCAGCATTTT	CASSIREDRVGGQPQHF
TRBV6-6	.	.	TRBJ2-7	TGTGCCAGCAGTTACGAGGGGAGGAACGAGCAGTACTTC	CASSYEGRNEQYF
TRBV29-1	.	.	TRBJ1-4	TGCAGCGTTGAGGGGACGGATAATGAAAAACTGTTTTTT	CSVEGTDNEKLFF
TRBV25-1	.	TRBD1	TRBJ2-7	TGTGCCAGCAGTGGGGGACAGGGCTACGAGCAGTACTTC	CASSGGQGYEQYF
TRBV7-6	few	.	TRBJ2-1	TGTGCCAGCAGCCCAGGACTAGAGCAGTTCTTC	CASSPGLEQFF
TRBV5-1	.	.	TRBJ2-5	TGCGCCAGCAGCCCCTCTGGGGAGACCCAGTACTTC	CASSPSGETQYF
TRBV15	.	.	TRBJ2-1	TGTGCCACCAGCAGAGGTCTACGCGATGAGCAGTTCTTC	CATSRGLRDEQFF
TRBV18	.	TRBD1	TRBJ2-3	TGTGCCAGCTCACCCTTAACCGGAGGCACCCGGGACAGGGAGTATTTT	CASSPLTGGTRDREYF
TRBV6-1	.	.	TRBJ2-2	TGTGCCGGAAACAGACAACCCACCGGGGAGCTGTTTTTT	CAGNRQPTGELFF
TRBV5-4	.	TRBD1	TRBJ2-1	TGTGCCAGCAGCTCGACAGGGGCTAATGAGCAGTTCTTC	CASSSTGANEQFF
TRBV5-1	.	.	TRBJ1-1	TGCGCCAGCAGCCCACTACAAAGGAACACTGAAGCTTTCTTT	CASSPLQRNTEAFF
TRBV7-9	.	.	TRBJ2-5	TGTGCCAGCAGCCCACTACCAGGGGGGCCGGGGGTTCAAGAGACCCAGTACTTC	CASSPLPGGPGVQETQYF
TRBV30	.	.	TRBJ2-5	TGTGCCTGGACCGGGCAGCCAGGAGAGACCCAGTACTTC	CAWTGQPGETQYF
TRBV5-1	.	TRBD1	TRBJ2-7	TGCGCCAGCAGATTAGAGACAGGGGTTGAAGGCGAGCAGTACTTC	CASRLETGVEGEQYF
TRBV5-1	.	.	TRBJ2-3	TGCGCCAGCAGCCCGTCAAGGGGCGCGTACCCAGCTGATGTGCCAGATACGCAGTATTTT	CASSPSRGAYPADVPDTQYF
TRBV4-2	.	.	TRBJ2-2	TGTGCCAGCAGCCAAGACGGCGGGGTTGACGGGGAGCTGTTTTTT	CASSQDGGVDGELFF
TRBV18	.	.	TRBJ1-1	TGTGCCAGCTCACTAGAAGAGAACACTGAAGCTTTCTTT	CASSLEENTEAFF
TRBV11-2	.	.	TRBJ2-1	TGTGCCAGCAGCTTAGGAAGGACGAACAATGAGCAGTTCTTC	CASSLGRTNNEQFF
TRBV18	.	TRBD2	TRBJ2-5	TGTGCCAGCTCACCACCGGCGGGACTAGAAGAGACCCAGTACTTC	CASSPPAGLEETQYF
TRBV7-9	.	.	TRBJ2-5	TGTGCCAGCAGCTTAGGGGACGGGCCGGAGACCCAGTACTTC	CASSLGDGPETQYF
TRBV5-4	.	TRBD1	TRBJ1-1	TGTGCCAGCAGCGCGGGGACAGGCGATGAAGCTTTCTTT	CASSAGTGDEAFF
TRBV5-1	.	.	TRBJ1-1	TGCGCCAGCAGCTTGGAGGTGGGATTTATAACTGAAGCTTTCTTT	CASSLEVGFITEAFF
TRBV30	once	TRBD2	TRBJ2-1	TGTGCCTGGATTAGCGGGAGTAGCCCAGTCCTCTCCTACAATGAGCAGTTCTTC	CAWISGSSPVLSYNEQFF
TRBV7-9	.	.	TRBJ1-2	TGTGCCAGCAGCTTCGGCGCAATCTATGGCTACACCTTC	CASSFGAIYGYTF
TRBV7-9	.	.	TRBJ2-1	TGTGCCAGCAGCTCATCCAAGGACAATGAGCAGTTCTTC	CASSSSKDNEQFF
TRBV19	.	TRBD1	TRBJ1-1	TGTGCCAGTAGTATTGACAGGGGCCCTTCCGAAGCTTTCTTT	CASSIDRGPSEAFF
TRBV9	.	.	TRBJ2-7	TGTGCCAGCAGCCCCGAGGGTTGGCCCTACGAGCAGTACTTC	CASSPEGWPYEQYF
TRBV5-6	.	TRBD2	TRBJ2-7	TGTGCCAGCAGCGTGCTAGCGGGAGCGGCCGAGCAGTACTTC	CASSVLAGAAEQYF
TRBV18	.	.	TRBJ2-7	TGTGCCAGCTCTGCCAGAGTCGTTTACGAGCAGTACTTC	CASSARVVYEQYF
TRBV18	.	TRBD1	TRBJ1-2	TGTGCCAGCTCACCACCAGGGGGCGCGGGCTATGGCTACACCTTC	CASSPPGGAGYGYTF
TRBV5-1	.	.	TRBJ1-3	TGCGCCAGCAGCGACTCCTCCTCTGGAAACACCATATATTTT	CASSDSSSGNTIYF